A single T cell receptor (beta chain) is shown here with its context. What antigen it recognizes has not been identified. No base qualities exist here, and no much larger clone lies one base off it. CDR1 and CDR2 (GTSNPN, SVGIG) derive from the germline V gene (reference sequence). From the cysteine up to the phenylalanine, the CDR3 has a length of 15 residues. Only CDR3 DNA remains: 45 bases, in frame from the first base. V and J are truncated by 2 bases and 10 bases respectively, leaving an intervening sequence of 18 bases. TCRbeta CDR3 regions were amplified from genomic DNA by means of the immunoSEQ Assay, a bias-controlled multiplex PCR. Under the source paper's analysis protocol: Nucleated cell counts per sample were estimated from amplification of reference gene primers within the assay. Sequence reads were collapsed and filtered to measure the absolute abundance of every unique TCRbeta CDR3 rearrangement. For each sample, productive Simpson clonality was calculated as the square root of Simpson's diversity index over productive rearrangements. Not all clones reach the TCRdb copy of this immuneACCESS table, which keeps in-frame sequences only. Checked studies attribute under half of the gap to unresolved V genes and leave the rest unexplained. The V and J calls and clone size were taken over from that table, and D and trimming were inferred from the DNA. The sample table holds about 200,000 clones, of which roughly 85% were seen once. The ten largest clones capture 3.5% to 4% of the sample.

In the prospective study, participants were about 18 to 95 years old, resided in about two dozen geographic areas of the United States, and were enrolled through a virtual design. Cohort assignment in the prospective study relied on participant-reported clinical history from a screening survey and a study questionnaire. Mobile phlebotomists in the prospective study collected whole blood, serum and a nasopharyngeal or oropharyngeal swab from every participant. Additional blood draws and questionnaires over an approximately 2-month period could optionally be provided by prospective study participants. Before DNA extraction, prospective study blood samples were shipped either frozen or at room temperature. The data were taken from a study of blood T cell repertoires in COVID-19 (dated by TCRdb to 2018 to 2020). About the investigation overall: Samples covering the acute and convalescent phases of COVID-19 were provided by collaborators in the United States, Italy and Spain. The samples were drawn from the first 160 participants of the ongoing ImmuneRACE study and from 950 to 1,500 subjects provided by 6 global collaborators. A freely available public database, intended as a resource for researchers studying the immune response to SARS-CoV-2, is where the repertoires were released. HLA class I and class II types, where available, came from metadata supplied by the sample provider rather than from assay-based typing. Nearly every sample came with metadata listing a de-identified subject ID, COVID-19 status, age in years and sex. The prospective study material was composed of cDNA or gDNA derived from T cells, B-cell-depleted T cells, or PBMCs. The dataset comprised deeply sampled blood TCRbeta repertoires from subjects exposed to, actively infected with, or recovered from COVID-19.

Results the study describes overall, beyond this receptor: The quantity of clinical and demographic metadata differed by source and by participant and was supplied without curation.

The chain uses TRBV30 and TRBJ1-6; the D region possibly corresponds to TRBD1 (6 bases align). The sample comprised PBMCs or T cells enriched from blood (not recorded which). The sequence derives from a woman in her thirties or forties with acute COVID-19. The DNA sequence follows: TGTGCCTGGAGTCCCCAGGTCAGGGGCCGGTCACCCCTCCACTTT. This encodes CAWSPQVRGRSPLHF.